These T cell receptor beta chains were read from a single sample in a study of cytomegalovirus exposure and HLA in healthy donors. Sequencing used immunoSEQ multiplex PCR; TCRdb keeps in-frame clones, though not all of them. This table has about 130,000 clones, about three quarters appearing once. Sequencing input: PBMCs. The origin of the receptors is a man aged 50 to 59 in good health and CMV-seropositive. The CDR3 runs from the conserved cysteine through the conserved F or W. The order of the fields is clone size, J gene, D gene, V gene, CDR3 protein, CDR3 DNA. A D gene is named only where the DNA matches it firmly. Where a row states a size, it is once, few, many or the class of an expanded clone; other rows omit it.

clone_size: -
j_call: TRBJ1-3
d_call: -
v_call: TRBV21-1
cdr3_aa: CASSKEGDRAGNTIYF
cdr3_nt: TGTGCCAGCAGCAAAGAAGGGGACAGGGCAGGAAACACCATATATTTT

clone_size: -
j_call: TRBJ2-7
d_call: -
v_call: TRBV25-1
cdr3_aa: CASSFSRGEQYF
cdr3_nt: TGTGCCAGCAGTTTCTCCCGAGGCGAGCAGTACTTC

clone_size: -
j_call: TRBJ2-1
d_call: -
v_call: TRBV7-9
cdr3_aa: CASRREGAPRGEQFF
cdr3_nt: TGTGCCAGCAGGAGAGAGGGCGCTCCCCGGGGTGAGCAGTTCTTC

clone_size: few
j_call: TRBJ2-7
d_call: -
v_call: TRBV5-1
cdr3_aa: CASREVPGDYEQYF
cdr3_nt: TGCGCCAGCAGGGAGGTCCCGGGGGACTACGAGCAGTACTTC

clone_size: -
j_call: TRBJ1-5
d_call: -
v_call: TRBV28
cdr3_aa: CASSKFGRYQPQHF
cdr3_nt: TGTGCCAGCAGTAAGTTTGGGCGTTACCAGCCCCAGCATTTT

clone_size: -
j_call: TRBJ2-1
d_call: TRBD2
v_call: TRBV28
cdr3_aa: CASSLLTLAGTIDEQFF
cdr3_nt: TGTGCCAGCAGTTTACTTACCCTAGCGGGTACAATCGATGAGCAGTTCTTC

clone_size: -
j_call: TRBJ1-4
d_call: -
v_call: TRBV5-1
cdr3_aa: CASSLGGGEKLFF
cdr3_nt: TGCGCCAGCAGCTTGGGGGGCGGTGAAAAACTGTTTTTT

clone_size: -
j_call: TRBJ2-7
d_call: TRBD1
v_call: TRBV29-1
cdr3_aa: CSALRTGDSYEQYF
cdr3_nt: TGCAGCGCTCTTCGGACAGGGGACTCCTACGAGCAGTACTTC

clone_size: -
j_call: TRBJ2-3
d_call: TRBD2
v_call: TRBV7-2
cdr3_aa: CASSYNSGTSGSEEYF
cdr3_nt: TGTGCCAGCAGCTACAATTCCGGGACTAGCGGGAGTGAAGAGTATTTT

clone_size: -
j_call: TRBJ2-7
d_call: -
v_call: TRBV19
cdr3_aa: CASRDWASYEQYF
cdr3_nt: TGTGCCAGCAGGGACTGGGCCTCCTACGAGCAGTACTTC

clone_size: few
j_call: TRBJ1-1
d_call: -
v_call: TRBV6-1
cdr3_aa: CASSGQKNTEAFF
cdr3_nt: TGTGCCAGCAGCGGACAGAAGAACACTGAAGCTTTCTTT

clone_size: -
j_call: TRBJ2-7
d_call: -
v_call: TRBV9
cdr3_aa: CASSPRQDVSYEQYF
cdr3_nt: TGTGCCAGCAGCCCGCGCCAGGATGTGAGCTACGAGCAGTACTTC

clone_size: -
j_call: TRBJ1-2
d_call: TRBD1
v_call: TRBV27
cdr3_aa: CASSWTGGDYGYTF
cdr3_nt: TGTGCCAGCAGTTGGACAGGGGGGGACTATGGCTACACCTTC

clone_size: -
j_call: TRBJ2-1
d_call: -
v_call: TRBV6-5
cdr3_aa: CASSRIRGPYNEQFF
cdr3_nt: TGTGCCAGCAGCCGCATCCGAGGCCCTTACAATGAGCAGTTCTTC

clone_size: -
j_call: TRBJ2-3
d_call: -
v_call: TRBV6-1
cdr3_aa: CASRTGLRGTDTQYF
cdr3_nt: TGTGCCAGCAGAACAGGGTTAAGGGGCACAGATACGCAGTATTTT

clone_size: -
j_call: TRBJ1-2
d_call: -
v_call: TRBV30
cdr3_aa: CAWSVRGKGYTF
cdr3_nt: TGTGCCTGGAGTGTACGGGGTAAGGGCTACACCTTC

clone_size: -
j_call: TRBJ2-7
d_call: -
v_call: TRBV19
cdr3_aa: CASRSNRVGDEQYF
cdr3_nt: TGTGCCAGTAGATCCAACAGGGTAGGTGACGAGCAGTACTTC

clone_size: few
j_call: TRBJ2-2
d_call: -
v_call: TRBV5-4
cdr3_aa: CASSLSGRHHTGELFF
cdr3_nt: TGTGCCAGCAGCTTGAGCGGGCGCCACCACACCGGGGAGCTGTTTTTT

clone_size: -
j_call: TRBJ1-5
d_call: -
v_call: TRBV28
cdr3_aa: CASRGAGHQPQHF
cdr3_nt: TGTGCCAGCCGGGGGGCGGGTCATCAGCCCCAGCATTTT

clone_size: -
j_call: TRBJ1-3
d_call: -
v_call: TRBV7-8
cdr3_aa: CASSRSPAGADSGNTIYF
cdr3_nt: TGTGCCAGCAGCCGATCCCCCGCGGGGGCCGACTCTGGAAACACCATATATTTT

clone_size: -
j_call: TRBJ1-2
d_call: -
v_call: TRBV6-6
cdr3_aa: CASRHTGFGDGYGYTF
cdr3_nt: TGTGCCAGCAGACACACAGGGTTCGGGGACGGCTATGGCTACACCTTC

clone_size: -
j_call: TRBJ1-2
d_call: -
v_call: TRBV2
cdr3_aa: CASSDGEGYYGYTF
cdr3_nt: TGTGCCAGCAGTGATGGGGAGGGGTACTATGGCTACACCTTC

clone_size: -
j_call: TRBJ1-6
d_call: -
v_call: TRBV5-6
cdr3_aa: CASSLAGLANSPLHF
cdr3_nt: TGTGCCAGCAGCTTGGCAGGGTTAGCTAATTCACCCCTCCACTTT